Shown below are 13 T cell receptor beta chains from a single sample sequenced in a study of T cells in Graves' hyperthyroidism and ophthalmopathy. Regions amplified from RNA transcripts were the TCR beta CDR3 regions. The HTBI primer set drove a first-round RT-PCR of the TCR CDR3. One entry per CDR3 protein results from TCRdb running MiXCR on the multiplex PCR reads. The table includes some 800,000 distinct CDR3 sequences, 38% detected once. The specimen was blood. These receptors were taken from a man aged 18 to 29 with Graves' hyperthyroidism.

This clonotype was found many times. The chain is built from TRBV5-1 and TRBJ1-2, with D possibly being TRBD1 (5 bases). Trimming shortened V by 1 base and J by 4 bases, and 8 bases separated the two germline ends. This CDR3 spans 13 amino acids. Germline V gene data show CDR1 as SGHRS and CDR2 as YFSETQ. The CDR3, as DNA: TGCGCCAGCAGCTTGAGGCAGGGCTATGGCTACACCTTC. Amino acid sequence: CASSLRQGYGYTF.

This chain links TRBV19 with TRBJ1-5; D is undetermined. Looked up from germline, CDR1 is LNHDA and CDR2 is SQIVND (reference sequence). Trimming removed 9 bases from V and 3 bases from J, with 9 bases in between. The CDR3 is 12 residues long. As DNA, the CDR3 is TGTGCCAGCATCGGTTACAATCAGCCCCAGCATTTT. This sequence encodes CASIGYNQPQHF.

The rearrangement joins TRBV7-9 to TRBJ2-7, with D unclear. CDR1 SEHNR and CDR2 FQNEAQ come from the germline V gene (reference sequence). V lost 6 bases and J lost 3, with 15 bases in between. CDR3 length: 14 amino acids. The CDR3 reads CASSPWTEIYEQYF. CDR3 nucleotides: TGTGCCAGCAGTCCATGGACGGAGATCTACGAGCAGTACTTC. Complete variable domain (other parts from reference TRBV7-9 and TRBJ2-7): DTGVSQNPRHKITKRGQNVTFRCDPISEHNRLYWYRQTLGQGPEFLTYFQNEAQLEKSRLLSDRFSAERPKGSFSTLEIQRTEQGDSAMYLCASSPWTEIYEQYFGPGTRLTVT.

The sample holds many counts of this clonotype. The chain uses TRBV29-1 and TRBJ1-4, with TRBD1 matching 9 bases. Losses at the gene ends were 7 bases for V and 7 bases for J; bases not matched to a gene: 10. The CDR3 consists of 14 residues. The germline V gene has CDR1 SQVTM and CDR2 ANQGSEA. The CDR3 bases are TGCAGCGCTCAACAGGGGGCGACGAGTGAAAAACTGTTTTTT. This encodes CSAQQGATSEKLFF.

Turning to this clonotype: Compared with germline, one end of the junction differs, possibly owing to a read error. The chain recombines TRBV20-1 with TRBJ2-7; no clear D gene. The CDR3 consists of 15 residues. The germline V gene encodes CDR1 DFQATT and CDR2 SNEGSKA (reference sequence). The CDR3 reads CGARERRPSSYEQYF. Here the CDR3 DNA reads TGCGGTGCTAGAGAGCGCAGGCCGAGCTCCTACGAGCAGTACTTC.

This clonotype has only a few counts. V gene TRBV4-1 combines with J gene TRBJ2-2; D unresolved. The CDR3 spans 13 residues. Trimming shortened V by 0 bases and J by 7 bases, and 6 bases separated the two germline ends. Germline values: CDR1 MGHRA, CDR2 YSYEKL. The CDR3 nucleotides read TGCGCCAGCAGCCAAGACTGGGGCGGGGAGCTGTTTTTT. The encoded protein is CASSQDWGGELFF.

This clonotype was counted between two and nine times. The chain has TRBV7-3 and TRBJ2-2; D may be TRBD1 (5 bases). Germline CDR1 is SGHTA and CDR2 is FQGTGA. V was trimmed by 0 bases and J by 5 bases, leaving 7 bases between them. This CDR3 comprises 14 residues. This CDR3 is CASSLTRTTGELFF. CDR3 DNA sequence: TGTGCCAGCAGCTTAACAAGGACAACCGGGGAGCTGTTTTTT.

This clonotype was recorded at least ten times. The V gene is TRBV7-8, the J gene TRBJ1-1; no firm D call. The V and J ends lost 1 base and 4 bases respectively, with 7 bases between them. Germline V gives CDR1 SGHVS, CDR2 FQNEAQ. This CDR3 is 13 amino acids long. The CDR3: CASSLVTGTEAFF. As DNA, the CDR3 is TGTGCCAGCAGCTTAGTTACGGGCACTGAAGCTTTCTTT.

This clonotype was detected a few times. J is TRBJ2-5 and V is TRBV4-1, with D unclear. The CDR3 runs 15 residues. V dropped 4 bases and J dropped 5 bases, with 17 bases sitting between them. Germline lookup yields CDR1 MGHRA and CDR2 YSYEKL. This chain's CDR3 is CASSPSVHTQETQYF. The CDR3 DNA sequence: TGCGCCAGCAGCCCGAGCGTCCATACCCAGGAGACCCAGTACTTC.

At least ten counts were recorded for this clonotype. This rearrangement joins TRBV19 to TRBJ2-5, with no clear D. The CDR3 totals 14 residues. Trimming cost V 7 bases and J 0 bases, with 12 bases left between them. From germline, CDR1 is LNHDA and CDR2 SQIVND (reference sequence). The CDR3 reads CASKVVGHQETQYF. CDR3 DNA sequence: TGTGCCAGTAAAGTGGTCGGACACCAAGAGACCCAGTACTTC.

The genes are TRBV9 and TRBJ1-2; 11 bases align to TRBD1. The germline CDR1 and CDR2 sequences are SGDLS and YYNGEE. After removal of 3 bases from V and 7 bases from J, the junction contained 8 bases not matched to a gene. The CDR3 totals 15 residues. Written as DNA, the CDR3 is TGTGCCAGCAGCGGACCGGACAGGGGGCGGAGTGGCTACACCTTC. Protein product: CASSGPDRGRSGYTF. Full variable domain (outside the CDR3, taken from reference TRBV9 and TRBJ1-2): DSGVTQTPKHLITATGQRVTLRCSPRSGDLSVYWYQQSLDQGLQFLIQYYNGEERAKGNILERFSAQQFPDLHSELNLSSLELGDSALYFCASSGPDRGRSGYTFGSGTRLTVV.

The rearrangement joins TRBV19 to TRBJ1-1; 9 bases fit TRBD1. This CDR3 is built from 13 residues. Trimming took 8 bases from V and 5 from J; bases not matched to a gene: 6. In germline, CDR1 is LNHDA, CDR2 SQIVND (reference sequence). The CDR3 nucleotides read TGTGCCAGTGTCGACAGGGGGGGTACTGAAGCTTTCTTT. It yields the protein CASVDRGGTEAFF. Based on the CDR3 plus reference TRBV19 and TRBJ1-1, the full variable domain is DGGITQSPKYLFRKEGQNVTLSCEQNLNHDAMYWYRQDPGQGLRLIYYSQIVNDFQKGDIAEGYSVSREKKESFPLTVTSAQKNPTAFYLCASVDRGGTEAFFGQGTRLTVV.

This chain uses TRBV5-1 with TRBJ1-6, with D hard to call. Trimming shortened V by 4 bases and J by 4 bases, and 15 bases separated the two germline ends. CDR1 and CDR2 from the germline V gene are SGHRS and YFSETQ. There are 16 residues in the CDR3. In nucleotides, the CDR3 is TGCGCCAGCAGCCCAAGCGCCAAGTCATATAATTCACCCCTCCACTTT. This encodes CASSPSAKSYNSPLHF. The whole variable domain, remainder taken from reference TRBV5-1 and TRBJ1-6, is KAGVTQTPRYLIKTRGQQVTLSCSPISGHRSVSWYQQTPGQGLQFLFEYFSETQRNKGNFPGRFSGRQFSNSRSEMNVSTLELGDSALYLCASSPSAKSYNSPLHFGNGTRLTVT.